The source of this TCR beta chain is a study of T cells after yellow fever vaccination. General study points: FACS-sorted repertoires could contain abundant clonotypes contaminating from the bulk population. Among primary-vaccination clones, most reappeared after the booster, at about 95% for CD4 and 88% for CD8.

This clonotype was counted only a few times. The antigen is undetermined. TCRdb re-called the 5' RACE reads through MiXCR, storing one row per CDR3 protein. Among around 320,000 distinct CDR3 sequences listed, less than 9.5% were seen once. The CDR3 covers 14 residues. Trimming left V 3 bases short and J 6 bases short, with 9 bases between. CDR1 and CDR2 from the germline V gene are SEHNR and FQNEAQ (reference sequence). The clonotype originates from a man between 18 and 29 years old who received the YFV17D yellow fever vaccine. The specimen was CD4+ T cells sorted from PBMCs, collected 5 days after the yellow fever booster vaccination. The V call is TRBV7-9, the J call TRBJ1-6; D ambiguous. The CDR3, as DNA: TGTGCCAGCAGCTTGAGTGGCCGTAATTCACCCCTCCACTTT. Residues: CASSLSGRNSPLHF.